These 2 T cell receptor beta chains originate from one sample sequenced in a study of identical twins' blood T cells. TCRdb passed the 5' RACE reads through MiXCR, listing each CDR3 protein once. Of hundreds of thousands of distinct CDR3 sequences in the sample, roughly 31% were seen once. The sequencing sample was made of PBMCs. The receptors were sampled from a woman between 18 and 50 years old in good health.

This clonotype was seen a few times. The genes are TRBV19 and TRBJ2-1; D is undetermined. Germline V gene sequence: CDR1 LNHDA, CDR2 SQIVND (reference sequence). The CDR3 length is 13 residues. V gave up 8 bases and J gave up 5 bases, with 13 bases separating them. The CDR3 nucleotides read TGTGCCAGTTCCGGGCCTAACAACAATGAGCAGTTCTTC. Its translation: CASSGPNNNEQFF.

This clonotype was seen more than once but under ten times. V is TRBV28 and J is TRBJ2-3, with TRBD1 matching 9 bases. With V trimmed by 7 bases and J by 4 bases, 9 bases remained unmatched. The CDR3 is made up of 15 amino acids. The germline CDR1 and CDR2 sequences are MDHEN and SYDVKM. CDR3 sequence (DNA): TGTGCCAGCATCGAAGGGGGACAGGGCGCAGATACGCAGTATTTT. This translates into CASIEGGQGADTQYF.